Listed below are T cell receptor beta chains from one sample, sequenced in a study of blood T cell repertoires in COVID-19. Only in-frame clones appear in the TCRdb table, and some are missing; sequencing was by immunoSEQ multiplex PCR. The sample includes roughly 100,000 clones, 70% to 90% of them seen just once. Sequenced sample: peripheral blood. The origin of the receptors is a human donor in a cohort sampled during active COVID-19. The CDR3 runs from the conserved cysteine through the conserved F or W. The D gene is left open where the match is weak. Size is omitted from some rows. Given values are once, few, many or a class for expanded clones.

abundance	j_gene	v_gene	len	d_gene	CDR3nt	CDR3aa
.	TRBJ2-5	TRBV19	14	TRBD2	TGTGCCAGTAGTCCTGGACCTACTAGCGTGGCCCAGTACTTC	CASSPGPTSVAQYF
.	TRBJ2-7	TRBV6-1	15	TRBD1	TGTGCCAGCAGTGAGCCGGGACAGATGATCCACGAGCAGTACTTC	CASSEPGQMIHEQYF
.	TRBJ2-1	TRBV5-8	15	.	TGTGCCAGCAGCTCCAGAGAGAGCGGCTGGAATGAGCAGTTCTTC	CASSSRESGWNEQFF
.	TRBJ1-2	TRBV18	14	TRBD1	TGTGCCAGCTCACTACAGGGGGCTGGCTATGGCTACACCTTC	CASSLQGAGYGYTF
.	TRBJ2-7	TRBV2	15	TRBD2	TGTGCCAGTTTTTCCGGGGGGTTCCTTTCCAACGAGCAGTACTTC	CASFSGGFLSNEQYF
.	TRBJ2-1	TRBV28	16	TRBD2	TGTGCCAGCAGTCGGACTAGCGGGAGTTTGGATGTTGAGCAGTTCTTC	CASSRTSGSLDVEQFF
.	TRBJ2-5	TRBV2	12	.	TGTGCCGCCACCACGACGCGGAGGACCCAGTACTTC	CAATTTRRTQYF
.	TRBJ1-4	TRBV24-1	13	.	TGTGCCACCAGTGGTCAGGGGACGGAAAAACTGTTTTTT	CATSGQGTEKLFF
.	TRBJ2-3	TRBV30	15	TRBD2	TGTGCCTGGAGTGCGGGACTAGCGGACACAGATACGCAGTATTTT	CAWSAGLADTDTQYF
.	TRBJ1-6	TRBV7-2	15	.	TGTGCCAGCAGCTTAAGGACGGAGGGTTACTCACCCCTCCACTTT	CASSLRTEGYSPLHF
.	TRBJ1-4	TRBV4-3	16	.	TGCGCCAGCAGCCACCCCCGGGGGGCAAGGGGTGAAAAACTGTTTTTT	CASSHPRGARGEKLFF
.	TRBJ2-5	TRBV9	15	TRBD2	TGTGCCAGCAGTGATCTAGCGGGGGTTCGAGAGACCCAGTACTTC	CASSDLAGVRETQYF
once	TRBJ1-4	TRBV9	15	.	TGTGCCAGCAGCGTAGTAGGACAAAGGGGTGAAAAACTGTTTTTT	CASSVVGQRGEKLFF
.	TRBJ1-5	TRBV28	15	TRBD1	TGTGCCAGCACTCAAAGGGCAGGGGGCCTCGGACCCCAGCATTTT	CASTQRAGGLGPQHF
few	TRBJ1-1	TRBV6-6	14	.	TGTGCCAGCAGTTACCGGGGTCGAGACACTGAAGCTTTCTTT	CASSYRGRDTEAFF
.	TRBJ1-1	TRBV6-5	14	TRBD1	TGTGCCAGCAGTCCCGACAGGGGGAACACTGAAGCTTTCTTT	CASSPDRGNTEAFF
.	TRBJ1-6	TRBV7-8	19	.	TGTGCCAGCAGCTTAGCCCGTGCGCGCAGGGTGTCCTATAATTCACCCCTCCACTTT	CASSLARARRVSYNSPLHF
.	TRBJ2-2	TRBV10-1	16	.	TGCGCCAGCAGTGCGATGGGGAGTCGGGACACCGGGGAGCTGTTTTTT	CASSAMGSRDTGELFF
.	TRBJ2-3	TRBV4-1	19	TRBD2	TGCGCCAGCAGCCAAGATCCTTACTGGGGCGGGGGGGCGACAGATACGCAGTATTTT	CASSQDPYWGGGATDTQYF
.	TRBJ2-5	TRBV25-1	16	TRBD2	TGTGCCAGCAGTCCTTACCTCCTAGCGGACCAAGAGACCCAGTACTTC	CASSPYLLADQETQYF
.	TRBJ1-2	TRBV28	11	.	TGTGTCAACCGCGGGCTGGGGGGCTACACCTTC	CVNRGLGGYTF
once	TRBJ1-5	TRBV4-2	14	TRBD1	TGTGCCAGCAGCCGCAGGGGGTTAAATCAGCCCCAGCATTTT	CASSRRGLNQPQHF
.	TRBJ2-3	TRBV4-2	18	TRBD2	TGTGCCAGCAGCCTAGATTCACTAGCGGGGGGCCGCCTGAGGACGCAGTATTTT	CASSLDSLAGGRLRTQYF
once	TRBJ1-2	TRBV20-1	15	.	TGCAGTGCCAGTTTTACAGCAGCCCCTAACTATGGCTACACCTTC	CSASFTAAPNYGYTF
.	TRBJ1-1	TRBV5-4	13	TRBD1	TGTGCCAGCAGCCGACAGGGGTACACTGAAGCTTTCTTT	CASSRQGYTEAFF
once	TRBJ1-2	TRBV10-3	14	TRBD1	TGTGCCATCAGTCCGGGACAGGGAAACTATGGCTACACCTTC	CAISPGQGNYGYTF
.	TRBJ2-7	TRBV25-1	13	TRBD1	TGTGCCAGCAGGGGACAGGCCCTCCGCGAGCAGTACTTC	CASRGQALREQYF
once	TRBJ1-5	TRBV27	13	.	TGTGCCAGCAGTTTAAGTACTAATCAGCCCCAGCATTTT	CASSLSTNQPQHF
.	TRBJ1-1	TRBV30	12	.	TGTGCCTGGAGAGGGGGGAACACTGAAGCTTTCTTT	CAWRGGNTEAFF
.	TRBJ1-4	TRBV3-1/TRBV3-2	15	TRBD1	TGTGCCAGCAGCCAAGGGGACAGCGGTAATGAAAAACTGTTTTTT	CASSQGDSGNEKLFF
.	TRBJ1-3	TRBV5-5	17	TRBD1	TGTGCCAGCAGCCGCCCGGGACAGGGGGCGACTGGAAACACCATATATTTT	CASSRPGQGATGNTIYF
.	TRBJ2-3	TRBV7-9	14	.	TGTGCCAGCAGCTCATCAGGGAATACAGATACGCAGTATTTT	CASSSSGNTDTQYF
.	TRBJ2-2	TRBV11-2	15	.	TGTGCCAGCAGCTTAGACACCCCCGGGGCCGGGGAGCTGTTTTTT	CASSLDTPGAGELFF
.	TRBJ2-7	TRBV30	14	.	TGTGCCTGGAAGGACGCAGGGGTGCACTACGAGCAGTACTTC	CAWKDAGVHYEQYF
once	TRBJ2-7	TRBV27	15	TRBD1	TGTGCCAGCAGTTTATTTTCCAGGGGGCTACTCGAGCAGTACTTC	CASSLFSRGLLEQYF
.	TRBJ2-6	TRBV5-1	16	.	TGCGCCAGCAGCTTGGCTGTGAGCTCTGGGGCCAACGTCCTGACTTTC	CASSLAVSSGANVLTF
.	TRBJ1-5	TRBV6-5	16	.	TGTGCCAGCAGTTACTTAGGTCCCCGGGAAAATCAGCCCCAGCATTTT	CASSYLGPRENQPQHF
.	TRBJ2-5	TRBV3-1/TRBV3-2	13	.	TGTGCCAGCAGCCAAGATCTAGGAGAGACCCAGTACTTC	CASSQDLGETQYF
.	TRBJ2-7	TRBV6-5	13	.	TGTGCCAGCAGTTACTCGAACTACCACGAGCAGTACTTC	CASSYSNYHEQYF
.	TRBJ2-7	TRBV5-5	16	.	TGTGCCAGCAGCTTGCTGAGTGGCAGGGGAAATGACGAGCAGTACTTC	CASSLLSGRGNDEQYF